Listed here are 22 T cell receptor beta chains from one sample, sequenced in a study of molecular identifiers for immune sequencing clone quantification. MiXCR was run by TCRdb on the PCR reads, yielding one entry per CDR3 protein. The sample has 490,000 or so distinct CDR3 sequences; about a fifth are singletons. What was sequenced was naive CD8+ T cells from blood, with Jurkat cell RNA spiked in. Documented subset: FACS-sorted CD8+CD4-CCR7+CD45RA+ naive T cells. These receptors were taken from a human donor in good health. Some libraries in this study had Jurkat cell RNA spiked in.

The chain is built from TRBV18 and TRBJ1-2, with D unclear. Trimming took off 4 bases at V and 6 bases at J, with 6 bases between the two ends. The CDR3 is 11 residues long. The germline V gene encodes CDR1 KGHSH and CDR2 LQKENI. For the CDR3, the DNA is TGTGCCAGCTCACGACTTGATGGCTACACCTTC. It yields the protein CASSRLDGYTF.

This clonotype was seen at least ten times. The chain couples TRBV12-3 or TRBV12-4 to TRBJ2-4; D unclear. V lost 8 bases and J 0 bases, leaving 17 bases between the germline ends. The CDR3 extends over 16 amino acids. CDR3 in DNA: TGTGCCAGCCAATCATCAACGGAGCTAGCCAAAAACATTCAGTACTTC. This translates into CASQSSTELAKNIQYF.

The V and J genes are TRBV7-9 and TRBJ2-2; 7 positions match TRBD1. Germline V gene lookup returns CDR1 SEHNR and CDR2 FQNEAQ (reference sequence). The CDR3 spans 14 residues. Germline trimming cut 6 bases from V and 4 bases from J; bases unmatched to any gene: 5. The CDR3 DNA follows: TGTGCCAGCAGTTTGGGACAGACCACCGGGGAGCTGTTTTTT. Residues: CASSLGQTTGELFF.

On this clonotype: A single base separates this from a much larger clone, so it may be a read error. The chain is built from TRBV2 and TRBJ2-2; D gene unclear. Germline V gene lookup returns CDR1 SNHLY and CDR2 FYNNEI. The CDR3 totals 13 residues. The V end lost 5 bases, the J end lost 4 bases, and 8 bases lay between the germline ends. CDR3 sequence reads: CASSYTVTGELFF. The CDR3 region has the DNA TGTGCCAGCAGTTACACGGTCACCGGGGAGCTGTTTTTT.

Of note for this clonotype: It is likely a read error, because the conserved phenylalanine at the end of the CDR3 is missing. The V gene is TRBV9, the J gene TRBJ2-3, with 10 bases fitting TRBD2. This CDR3 comprises 14 residues. V dropped 9 bases and J dropped 1; count of bases not matched to a gene: 5. CDR1 and CDR2 (germline): SGDLS, YYNGEE. The CDR3 DNA is TGTGCCACCAACCTAGCGGGGGGCACAGATACGCAGTATTTG. It codes for CATNLAGGTDTQYL.

This clonotype was seen only a few times. The chain uses TRBV4-2 and TRBJ2-1; D is unresolved. Germline V gives CDR1 LGHNA, CDR2 YNFKEQ. The CDR3 is 17 residues long. V lost 2 bases to trimming and J lost 0 bases, with 14 bases between them. CDR3 sequence reads: CASSQSRGPSSYNEQFF. The CDR3 region has the DNA TGTGCCAGCAGCCAATCTCGCGGTCCCAGCTCCTACAATGAGCAGTTCTTC.

V and J are TRBV19 and TRBJ2-1; unclear D gene. This CDR3 contains 13 residues. CDR1 and CDR2 from the germline V gene are LNHDA and SQIVND (reference sequence). V was trimmed by 8 bases and J by 4 bases, leaving 12 bases between them. The DNA of the CDR3 is TGTGCCAGTCTGTCCCGACTTTACAATGAGCAGTTCTTC. Residues: CASLSRLYNEQFF.

This clonotype was seen a handful of times. One junction end disagrees with the germline gene, perhaps due to a read error. The J gene is TRBJ1-4, the V gene TRBV7-9, with a weak D call TRBD1 (6 bases). Germline lookup yields CDR1 SEHNR and CDR2 FQNEAQ (reference sequence). This CDR3 is 16 amino acids long. The CDR3 DNA reads as TGCGCCAGCAGCTTAGAGACGGGGGCAACTAATGAAAAACTGTCTTTT. Protein sequence: CASSLETGATNEKLSF. The whole variable domain, filled in from reference TRBV7-9 and TRBJ1-4, reads DTGVSQNPRHKITKRGQNVTFRCDPISEHNRLYWYRQTLGQGPEFLTYFQNEAQLEKSRLLSDRFSAERPKGSFSTLEIQRTEQGDSAMYLCASSLETGATNEKLSFGSGTQLSVL.

This clonotype has only one observation. J is TRBJ2-7 and V is TRBV27; TRBD1 aligns across 7 bases. CDR3 length: 15 amino acids. The germline gives CDR1 MNHEY, CDR2 SMNVEV (reference sequence). J gave up 3 bases and V 2 bases, and 7 bases lay outside the gene matches. CDR3 nucleotides: TGTGCCAGCAGTTTAACAGGGGTAATGCGCTACGAGCAGTACTTC. It specifies CASSLTGVMRYEQYF.

This clonotype has a handful of counts. The chain has TRBV3-1 and TRBJ2-3, with no clear D. This CDR3 has 13 residues. V shed 4 bases and J shed 2 bases, with 7 bases lying between them. Germline V gene lookup returns CDR1 LGHDT and CDR2 YNNKEL (reference sequence). CDR3 coding DNA: TGTGCCAGCAGCCCCTTAGTCACAGATACGCAGTATTTT. This translates into CASSPLVTDTQYF.

The chain employs TRBV7-6 and TRBJ1-1; D gene ambiguous. Per the germline V gene, CDR1 is SGHVS and CDR2 is FNYEAQ. The CDR3 is 14 amino acids. The V gene lost 5 bases and the J gene lost 5 bases, with 15 bases spanning the gap. The CDR3 region is CASSPPGGWTEAFF. The CDR3 DNA reads TGTGCCAGCAGCCCCCCGGGTGGTTGGACTGAAGCTTTCTTT. Full variable domain (rest looked up from reference TRBV7-6 and TRBJ1-1): GAGVSQSPRYKVTKRGQDVALRCDPISGHVSLYWYRQALGQGPEFLTYFNYEAQQDKSGLPNDRFSAERPEGSISTLTIQRTEQRDSAMYRCASSPPGGWTEAFFGQGTRLTVV.

This clonotype occurred a few times. The chain uses TRBV4-1 and TRBJ1-6; D gene uncertain. V lost 0 bases and J lost 9, with 18 bases in between. This CDR3 spans 17 amino acids. Germline CDR1 MGHRA, CDR2 YSYEKL. This CDR3 is CASSQDFRRMVGSPLHF. The CDR3 nucleotides read TGCGCCAGCAGCCAAGATTTTCGCCGTATGGTCGGTTCACCCCTCCACTTT.

With respect to this clonotype: An end of the junction differs from the germline gene, which may be a read error. The chain joins TRBV12-3 or TRBV12-4 to TRBJ2-2; TRBD2 is a possible D gene (6 bases). The CDR3 covers 11 residues. CDR3 sequence (DNA): TGTGCCAGCAGTATAACCGGGGGGCTGTTTTTT. Protein product: CASSITGGLFF.

Ten or more counts support this clonotype. This chain links TRBV12-3 or TRBV12-4 with TRBJ2-4, with D possibly being TRBD2 (5 bases). V lost 6 bases and J lost 3, with 12 bases in between. The CDR3 is 14 amino acids. In nucleotides, the CDR3 is TGTGCCAGCAGCCACCGGGATTACAAAAACATTCAGTACTTC. It encodes CASSHRDYKNIQYF.

The gene calls are TRBV4-3 and TRBJ2-5, with D hard to call. Germline loops: CDR1 LGHNA, CDR2 YSLEER. This CDR3 region has 14 residues. The V end lost 0 bases, the J end lost 5 bases, and 10 bases lay between the germline ends. The CDR3 sequence: CASSQDLSGETQYF. CDR3 nucleotide sequence: TGCGCCAGCAGCCAAGATCTTTCTGGGGAGACCCAGTACTTC.

This clonotype was seen repeatedly, ten times or more. This sequence joins TRBV7-8 and TRBJ2-7; D perhaps matches TRBD2 (7 bases). The CDR3 sequence is 15 residues long. V shed 7 bases and J shed 7 bases, with 23 bases lying between them. From germline, CDR1 is SGHVS and CDR2 FQNEAQ. CDR3 region: CASTLRAGALEEQYF. CDR3 sequence (DNA): TGTGCCAGCACGCTTAGGGCGGGGGCCCTTGAAGAGCAGTACTTC. The variable domain in full, with the rest retrieved from reference TRBV7-8 and TRBJ2-7, is GAGVSQSPRYKVAKRGQDVALRCDPISGHVSLFWYQQALGQGPEFLTYFQNEAQLDKSGLPSDRFFAERPEGSVSTLKIQRTQQEDSAVYLCASTLRAGALEEQYFGPGTRLTVT.

Many counts were recorded for this clonotype. V usage is TRBV6-1 and J usage is TRBJ2-5; D unresolved. This CDR3 region has 16 residues. Deletions cut 7 bases from V and 3 bases from J, with 21 bases between. Germline V gene sequence: CDR1 MNHNS, CDR2 SASEGT. The CDR3 sequence: CASTPRPARSEETQYF. The CDR3 coding sequence is TGTGCCAGCACCCCACGACCTGCGAGGTCCGAAGAGACCCAGTACTTC.

This clonotype was observed a few times. The genes are TRBV3-1 and TRBJ2-5; no reliable D call. The length of the CDR3 is 16 residues. Germline loops: CDR1 LGHDT, CDR2 YNNKEL (reference sequence). V was shortened by 1 base and J by 1 base, with 13 bases between the two germline ends. The CDR3 sequence is CASSQAGSFLQETQYF. As DNA, the CDR3 is TGTGCCAGCAGCCAAGCAGGTTCGTTTCTCCAAGAGACCCAGTACTTC.

As regards this clonotype: This could be a read error, since a much larger clone is one nucleotide away. The chain joins TRBV29-1 to TRBJ2-2; D may be TRBD1 or TRBD2 (5 bases each). Germline CDR1 and CDR2: SQVTM and ANQGSEA. The CDR3 length is 12 residues. CDR3 protein: CSVEFRAGELVF. The CDR3 DNA reads as TGCAGCGTTGAGTTCAGGGCCGGGGAGCTGGTTTTT.

CDR3 DNA sequence: TGCAGTGCTCAGGACAGCGGACTAGCGGGACCCTTGATCGGTGAGACCCAGTACTTC. Encoded protein: CSAQDSGLAGPLIGETQYF. The chain joins TRBV20-1 to TRBJ2-5; 12 positions agree with TRBD2. The ends lost 5 bases at V and 5 bases at J; junction bases unmatched: 21. The germline gives CDR1 DFQATT, CDR2 SNEGSKA (reference sequence). The CDR3 spans 19 residues.

As to this clonotype: Germline and junction disagree at one end, which may indicate a read error. This sequence joins TRBV28 and TRBJ1-3, with a possible D match to TRBD1 (6 bases). This CDR3 region has 16 residues. CDR1 and CDR2 (germline): MDHEN, SYDVKM. The CDR3 nucleotides read TGTGCCAGCAGCCTCCGGGACATGAGCTCTGGAAACGCCATATATTTT. Translated, it gives CASSLRDMSSGNAIYF.

The V gene is TRBV6-6, the J gene TRBJ2-3; 15 nucleotides match TRBD2. This CDR3 region has 17 residues. Trimming removed 5 bases from V and 7 bases from J; junction bases left unmatched: 10. Germline V gene lookup returns CDR1 MNHNY and CDR2 SVGAGI (reference sequence). The CDR3 DNA is TGTGCCAGCAGTCCGGGACTAGCGGGGGGCCTAGGAAATACGCAGTATTTT. The encoded protein is CASSPGLAGGLGNTQYF.